This TCR beta chain comes out of a study of response to subunit inactivated influenza vaccine. Study findings and constraints: Authors suggested each seasonal flu vaccination may recruit only limited numbers of new T cells.

As to this clonotype: Its antigen is unidentified.

A single record per CDR3 protein comes from TCRdb applying MiXCR to the RT-PCR reads. Of under 550,000 distinct CDR3 sequences listed, approximately 7.7% are singletons. Trimming cost V 4 bases and J 6 bases; bases outside gene matches: 3. Germline CDR1 SQVTM, CDR2 ANQGSEA. The CDR3 contains 12 residues. The sequencing used PBMCs from blood, collected around 25 months after vaccination. The chain combines TRBV29-1 with TRBJ1-5; TRBD1 matches at 7 bases. This receptor was taken from a man aged 45 to 70 who received an inactivated influenza vaccine. CDR3 in amino acids: CSVGDRGQPQHF. CDR3 bases: TGCAGCGTTGGGGACAGAGGTCAGCCCCAGCATTTT.